The 13 T cell receptor beta chains in this list originate from one sample, sequenced in a study of shared clonotypes between healthy human individuals. Sequenced by immunoSEQ multiplex PCR; TCRdb stores in-frame clones only, minus some. The data show hundreds of thousands of clones, approximately 79% seen once. The sample taken for sequencing was memory CD4+ T cells sorted from blood. Subset given: CD45RA-negative fraction. The receptors come from a woman aged 25-40 years in good health.

The CDR3 reads CASSIPRQGSNQPQHF. The CDR3 DNA follows: TGTGCCAGCAGTATCCCCCGACAGGGTAGCAATCAGCCCCAGCATTTT. The chain uses TRBV28 and TRBJ1-5; 7 bases fit TRBD1. V lost 5 bases to trimming and J lost 0 bases; unmatched junction nucleotides: 7. The germline V gene has CDR1 MDHEN and CDR2 SYDVKM. The CDR3 sequence is 16 residues long.

This clone appeared once. This chain links TRBV19 with TRBJ1-4, with TRBD1 matching over 9 bases. Germline-derived CDR1 and CDR2 are LNHDA and SQIVND (reference sequence). Trimming took 6 bases from V and 8 from J; bases not matched to a gene: 10. This CDR3 contains 15 residues. This CDR3 is CASSPTGGAREKLFF. For the CDR3, the DNA is TGTGCCAGTAGCCCCACAGGGGGCGCACGGGAAAAACTGTTTTTT.

The chain links TRBV6-6 to TRBJ1-5; a possible D gene is TRBD1 (6 bases). The CDR3 sequence is 15 residues long. V was trimmed by 5 bases and J by 6 bases, leaving 17 bases between them. The germline V gene has CDR1 MNHNY and CDR2 SVGAGI (reference sequence). CDR3 nucleotide sequence: TGTGCCAGCAGTCGTCCAGGGGATCGGAGTCAGCCCCAGCATTTT. It codes for CASSRPGDRSQPQHF.

V is TRBV2 and J is TRBJ1-1, with D possibly TRBD1 on 5 matching bases. Germline lookup yields CDR1 SNHLY and CDR2 FYNNEI. The V end lost 4 bases, the J end lost 0 bases, and 9 bases lay between the germline ends. The CDR3 is 14 residues long. This CDR3 is CASSVRQLNTEAFF. The CDR3 bases are TGTGCCAGCAGTGTTAGACAGTTGAACACTGAAGCTTTCTTT.

The genes are TRBV7-9 and TRBJ2-5; 7 bases are shared with TRBD2. The germline gives CDR1 SEHNR, CDR2 FQNEAQ (reference sequence). J lost 1 base, V lost 5 bases, and 7 bases had no gene match. This CDR3 comprises 15 residues. The CDR3 nucleotides are TGTGCCAGCAGCATAAGCGGACTAGGCCAAGAGACCCAGTACTTC. Translated: CASSISGLGQETQYF.

The chain combines TRBV6-6 with TRBJ1-4; TRBD1 might be the D (6 bases). With 6 bases removed from V and 8 bases from J, the gap between germline ends came to 19 bases. The germline V gene has CDR1 MNHNY and CDR2 SVGAGI (reference sequence). The CDR3 runs to 15 residues. This chain's CDR3 is CASRTSTNREEKLFF. CDR3 sequence (DNA): TGTGCCAGCAGGACCTCAACTAACAGGGAAGAAAAACTGTTTTTT.

This chain connects TRBV11-3 to TRBJ2-3; 7 nucleotides line up with TRBD1. CDR1 is SGHNT, CDR2 YENEEA, per germline. CDR3 length equals 14 residues. The J segment lost 2 bases and the V segment lost 7 bases, leaving 6 bases of the junction unmatched. The CDR3 region has the DNA TGTGCCAGCAAAGGGGGCTACCTCACAGATACGCAGTATTTT. Translation: CASKGGYLTDTQYF.

J is TRBJ1-1 and V is TRBV27; TRBD1 might be the D (6 bases). The CDR3 is 15 residues long. Between the trimmed V and J ends, which lost 6 bases and 0 bases, there was a span of 14 bases. CDR1 is MNHEY, CDR2 SMNVEV, per germline (reference sequence). The CDR3 coding sequence is TGTGCCAGCAGACCAGCCGGGACAATGAACACTGAAGCTTTCTTT. Its translation: CASRPAGTMNTEAFF.

The V call is TRBV18, the J call TRBJ2-7, with TRBD1 identical over 10 bases. Germline assignment: CDR1 KGHSH and CDR2 LQKENI. This CDR3 contains 17 residues. The V gene end was trimmed by 3 bases and the J gene end by 0 bases; junction bases not matched to a gene: 8. The CDR3 region has the DNA TGTGCCAGCTCACCCCTCCGCGGACAGGGGGACTCCTACGAGCAGTACTTC. Amino acids: CASSPLRGQGDSYEQYF.

The J gene is TRBJ2-3, the V gene TRBV7-9; 10 positions match TRBD2. The CDR3 extends over 16 amino acids. Germline V gene data show CDR1 as SEHNR and CDR2 as FQNEAQ (reference sequence). J gave up 1 base and V 4 bases, and 5 bases lay outside the gene matches. DNA for the CDR3: TGTGCCAGCAGCTCCTTTCTAGCGGGGGGCACAGATACGCAGTATTTT. This gives the protein CASSSFLAGGTDTQYF.

The chain has TRBV2 and TRBJ2-7; 7 positions match TRBD1. Trimming at V came to 6 bases and at J to 3 bases, leaving 5 bases not matched to a gene. Germline-derived CDR1 and CDR2 are SNHLY and FYNNEI. The CDR3 runs to 13 residues. DNA of the CDR3: TGTGCCAGCAGAAGGGGGCAAGACTACGAGCAGTACTTC. Residues: CASRRGQDYEQYF.

This sequence joins TRBV28 and TRBJ1-3, with a tentative D call TRBD1 (5 bases). The germline gives CDR1 MDHEN, CDR2 SYDVKM. The CDR3 totals 12 residues. The V gene lost 5 bases and the J gene lost 8 bases, with 10 bases spanning the gap. CDR3 protein: CASSTRGYTIYF. In nucleotides, the CDR3 is TGTGCCAGCAGTACGAGGGGATACACCATATATTTT.

CDR3 residues: CASSLAGTGDNEQFF. Written as DNA, the CDR3 is TGCGCCAGCAGCTTGGCCGGGACAGGGGACAATGAGCAGTTCTTC. The J gene is TRBJ2-1, the V gene TRBV5-1; TRBD1 matches at 10 bases. V was pared by 0 bases and J by 5 bases, with 2 bases of the junction left unmatched. Germline V gene lookup returns CDR1 SGHRS and CDR2 YFSETQ. This CDR3 has 15 amino acids.